Below are 2 T cell receptor beta chains sequenced from a single sample in a study of T cells in narcolepsy. Profiled with immunoSEQ multiplex PCR; TCRdb holds only in-frame clones, not every one. There are over 20,000 clones in the sample; about 90% occur only once, and under 1.3% lies in the top ten. Specimen: CD45RA- memory CD4+ T cells from PBMCs. The receptor source for this set is a human donor with narcolepsy.

The CDR3 DNA reads as TGTGCCAGTAGTATCCGTCCGACAGGGGTAGGCAATCAGCCCCAGCATTTT. Encoded protein: CASSIRPTGVGNQPQHF. This rearrangement joins TRBV19 to TRBJ1-5, with 8 bases identical to TRBD1. With 3 bases clipped from V and 2 bases from J, the junction kept 9 bases outside the gene matches. The CDR3 extends over 17 amino acids. Germline V gene sequence: CDR1 LNHDA, CDR2 SQIVND (reference sequence). Complete variable domain (other parts from reference TRBV19 and TRBJ1-5): DGGITQSPKYLFRKEGQNVTLSCEQNLNHDAMYWYRQDPGQGLRLIYYSQIVNDFQKGDIAEGYSVSREKKESFPLTVTSAQKNPTAFYLCASSIRPTGVGNQPQHFGDGTRLSIL.

DNA of the CDR3: TGCGCCAGCAGCCCTGGGGGGCCTATGCCCTACGAGCAGTACTTC. It translates to CASSPGGPMPYEQYF. V usage is TRBV5-1 and J usage is TRBJ2-5; D tentatively reads TRBD1 or TRBD2 (6 bases each). The last part of the DNA fits TRBJ2-7 better; the J call may be wrong. Germline-derived CDR1 and CDR2 are SGHRS and YFSETQ. The CDR3 covers 15 residues.